A selection of T cell receptor beta chains follows, all from one sample in a study of blood T cell repertoires in COVID-19. TCRdb keeps only in-frame clones here, not all; method: immunoSEQ multiplex PCR. This repertoire shows nearly 70,000 clones, approximately 90% found once; its top ten account for 3.4%. Sequenced: peripheral blood. Receptors were obtained from a woman aged 50 to 60 with COVID-19, enrolled during active disease. The CDR3 runs from the conserved cysteine through the conserved F or W. A D gene is named only where the DNA matches it firmly. The size entry is marked missing in some rows and otherwise reads once, few, many or a size class.

TRBD2	NA	TRBJ2-7	TRBV5-1	TGCGCCAGCAGCTTGGTTTTAGCGGGGAAGCCCTACGAGCAGTACTTC	CASSLVLAGKPYEQYF
NA	NA	TRBJ2-1	TRBV6-6	TGTGCCAGCAGCGGCCTCGTTGCGGCGGGGAATGAGCAGTTCTTC	CASSGLVAAGNEQFF
TRBD1	NA	TRBJ2-7	TRBV6-1	TGTGCCAGCAGTGAGCGGACAGGAGGCCCCGAGCAGTACTTC	CASSERTGGPEQYF
NA	NA	TRBJ2-7	TRBV7-9	TGTGCCAGCAGCCCGCAGGGAAACGGCGAGCAGTACTTC	CASSPQGNGEQYF
NA	NA	TRBJ2-7	TRBV12-3/TRBV12-4	TGTGCCAGCAGTCAGGGACACCGTTACGAGCAGTACTTC	CASSQGHRYEQYF
TRBD2	NA	TRBJ2-2	TRBV10-2	TGCGCCTCCCTAGCGGGTGCCGGGGAGCTGTTTTTT	CASLAGAGELFF
NA	once	TRBJ2-1	TRBV19	TGTGCCAGTAGTACCTTCCTTGGACTTCGAGGGGAGCAGTTCTTC	CASSTFLGLRGEQFF
NA	NA	TRBJ1-4	TRBV11-2	TGTGCCAGCAGATCGGGTCCCTCGGAAAAACTGTTTTTT	CASRSGPSEKLFF
TRBD1	NA	TRBJ2-7	TRBV5-1	TGCGCCAGCAGCCTTACAGGGGTTCTGTACTTC	CASSLTGVLYF
NA	few	TRBJ2-2	TRBV6-2/TRBV6-3	TGTGCCAGCAGTCAGGGTGCCGGGGAGCTGTTTTTT	CASSQGAGELFF
TRBD1	NA	TRBJ2-3	TRBV28	TGTGCCAGCGGATCCAGGGGGCGCTCAGATACGCAGTATTTT	CASGSRGRSDTQYF
TRBD2	NA	TRBJ2-7	TRBV6-5	TGTGCCAGCAGTATAGCGGGAGGGCCCTACGAGCAGTACTTC	CASSIAGGPYEQYF
NA	NA	TRBJ1-2	TRBV4-2	TGTGCCAGCAGCCAAGTGTCTAGAGATGGCTACACCTTC	CASSQVSRDGYTF
TRBD1	NA	TRBJ1-1	TRBV18	TGTGCCAGCTCGCCCAGGGAGACAGGGCACACTGAAGCTTTCTTT	CASSPRETGHTEAFF
TRBD1	few	TRBJ2-7	TRBV6-2/TRBV6-3	TGTGCCAGCAGCGATTGGACAGGCGCAAGCTACGAGCAGTACTTC	CASSDWTGASYEQYF
NA	few	TRBJ1-2	TRBV6-2/TRBV6-3	TGTGCCAGCAGTTACTCGCTCCAGGGTAGTGGCTACACCTTC	CASSYSLQGSGYTF
NA	NA	TRBJ2-2	TRBV19	TGTGCCAGTAGTATCCAGTCGGGCGGGGAGCTGTTTTTT	CASSIQSGGELFF
NA	NA	TRBJ2-5	TRBV13	TGTGCCAGCAGCCCCGGCTCCACGGGGGAGACCCAGTACTTC	CASSPGSTGETQYF
TRBD2	NA	TRBJ2-2	TRBV4-1	TGCGCCAGCAGCCAAGGAAAAATTAGCGGGAGGAGTATCGGGGAGCTGTTTTTT	CASSQGKISGRSIGELFF
NA	NA	TRBJ1-1	TRBV11-2	TGTGCCAGTCGGACAGAGGAAAACACTGAAGCTTTCTTT	CASRTEENTEAFF
TRBD2	NA	TRBJ2-1	TRBV10-1	TGCGCCAGCAGTGAGTCCCTAGCGGGAGGAAATGAGCAGTTCTTC	CASSESLAGGNEQFF
NA	NA	TRBJ1-4	TRBV5-4	TGTGCCAGCAGCTCGCTCCTCAATGAAAAGGAGGTCTTT	CASSSLLNEKEVF
NA	NA	TRBJ2-2	TRBV25-1	TGTGCCAGCAGTGGATGGTCTGGACGGGGCACCGGGGAGCTGTTTTTT	CASSGWSGRGTGELFF
NA	NA	TRBJ2-1	TRBV27	TGTGCCAGCGAGGGGGGGAGCTCCTACAATGAGCAGTTCTTC	CASEGGSSYNEQFF
NA	NA	TRBJ2-1	TRBV24-1	TGTGCCACCAGTTACCTAAACAATGAGCAGTTCTTC	CATSYLNNEQFF
TRBD2	NA	TRBJ2-7	TRBV9	TGTGCCAGCAGCCTGACTAGCGGGAGTCTTGGTTTCTACGAGCAGTACTTC	CASSLTSGSLGFYEQYF
TRBD2	NA	TRBJ2-1	TRBV5-6	TGTGCCAGCAGCTTGGAGGTAGCGGGATTCTACAATGAGCAGTTCTTC	CASSLEVAGFYNEQFF
NA	NA	TRBJ2-2	TRBV27	TGTGCCAGAGGGCGGGCGAACACCGGGGAGCTGTTTTTT	CARGRANTGELFF
TRBD2	once	TRBJ2-1	TRBV27	TGTGCCAGCAGTTTACTAGCGGGAGGAATCATTTCCTACAATGAGCAGTTCTTC	CASSLLAGGIISYNEQFF
NA	NA	TRBJ1-2	TRBV19	TGTGCCAGTATATTTTCCCTCCCGGCGGCCTATGGCTACACCTTC	CASIFSLPAAYGYTF
TRBD1	once	TRBJ2-7	TRBV20-1	TGCAGTGCTAGTCTCCGGGACAGAGCCTACGAGCAGTACTTC	CSASLRDRAYEQYF
NA	NA	TRBJ2-1	TRBV30	TGTGCCTGGAGCCAAGGGGCGGGGTACTACAATGAGCAGTTCTTC	CAWSQGAGYYNEQFF
NA	NA	TRBJ1-5	TRBV11-2	TGTGCCAGCAGCTTAGGACAGCTAAATCAGCCCCAGCATTTT	CASSLGQLNQPQHF
NA	NA	TRBJ2-3	TRBV9	TGTGCCAGCAGCGGGGCCGGGACTGGCTTTGATACGCAGTATTTT	CASSGAGTGFDTQYF
NA	NA	TRBJ2-3	TRBV28	TGTGCCAGCAGTTTGTTGGGAGTCAGCACAGATACGCAGTATTTT	CASSLLGVSTDTQYF
TRBD2	once	TRBJ2-7	TRBV28	TGTGCCAGCAGTTTCGGGGCGGGAGGGACCATCTCCTACGAGCAGTACTTC	CASSFGAGGTISYEQYF
TRBD1	NA	TRBJ1-4	TRBV5-6	TGTGCCAGCAGTTATTATTCAGGGGGCGGCGATGAAAAACTGTTTTTT	CASSYYSGGGDEKLFF
NA	NA	TRBJ1-4	TRBV11-2	TGTGCCAGCCGAACAGCTAAAGGTGAAAAACTGTTTTTT	CASRTAKGEKLFF
NA	NA	TRBJ1-3	TRBV6-5	TGTGCCAGCAGTTACAAGGGGTCTGGAAACACCATATATTTT	CASSYKGSGNTIYF
NA	NA	TRBJ2-3	TRBV30	TGTGCCCTGGGGCTTCCGCAGTATTTT	CALGLPQYF